A single sample is the source of the 16 T cell receptor beta chains below, sequenced in a study of shared clonotypes between healthy human individuals. Using immunoSEQ multiplex PCR, the repertoire was profiled, and TCRdb retains in-frame clones only, with some absent. The table lists more than 550,000 clones, under 95% of them singletons. Cells designated naive CD8 were CD45RO-negative and were positively selected for CCR7, with terminally differentiated effector memory CD45RA+ cells excluded. The specimen was naive CD8+ T cells sorted from blood. The receptor source for this set is a man aged 30 to 39 in good health.

V is TRBV4-1 and J is TRBJ2-2, with D unresolved. Germline CDR1 reads MGHRA; CDR2 reads YSYEKL. V lost 0 bases and J 1 base, leaving 6 bases between the germline ends. The CDR3 is 15 amino acids. CDR3: CASSQEVGNTGELFF. The CDR3 DNA reads as TGCGCCAGCAGCCAAGAGGTGGGGAACACCGGGGAGCTGTTTTTT.

V gene TRBV11-2 combines with J gene TRBJ2-7; D is unclear. CDR1 SGHAT and CDR2 FQNNGV come from the germline V gene. Trimming stripped 5 bases from V and 2 bases from J, with 13 bases between. The CDR3 loop spans 14 amino acids. CDR3 region: CASSPWTDPYEQYF. The CDR3 DNA reads TGTGCCAGCAGCCCCTGGACGGATCCCTACGAGCAGTACTTC.

The V call is TRBV5-4, the J call TRBJ2-5; 8 bases map to TRBD2. CDR3 size: 14 residues. Germline values: CDR1 SGHNT, CDR2 YYREEE (reference sequence). V lost 3 bases, J lost 4 bases, and 5 bases stayed unmatched. The CDR3 DNA reads as TGTGCCAGCAGCTCCTCGACTAGCGTAGAGACCCAGTACTTC. Translation: CASSSSTSVETQYF.

In the case of this clone: This may come from a read error, since a much larger clone is one base off. The rearrangement uses TRBV28 and TRBJ2-7; D is perhaps TRBD2 (6 bases). Germline values: CDR1 MDHEN, CDR2 SYDVKM. This CDR3 region has 15 residues. The CDR3: CASRRAGLSSYEQHF. CDR3 bases: TGTGCCAGCAGGAGAGCGGGCCTCAGCTCCTACGAGCAGCACTTC.

This chain joins TRBV15 and TRBJ2-7; tentative D call: TRBD1 (6 bases). Germline CDR1 reads LNHNV; CDR2 reads YYDKDF (reference sequence). Trimming stripped 5 bases from V and 0 bases from J, with 8 bases between. CDR3 length: 13 residues. CDR3 in amino acids: CATSRDTSYEQYF. Written as DNA, the CDR3 is TGTGCCACCAGCCGGGACACCTCCTACGAGCAGTACTTC.

The V gene is TRBV9, the J gene TRBJ2-3, with TRBD1 as a possible D gene (5 bases). With 4 bases removed from V and 2 bases from J, the gap between germline ends came to 14 bases. The germline V gene encodes CDR1 SGDLS and CDR2 YYNGEE. CDR3 size: 15 residues. In nucleotides, the CDR3 is TGTGCCAGCAGCATAAGGGGTACGGTCACAGATACGCAGTATTTT. This gives the protein CASSIRGTVTDTQYF.

The chain employs TRBV5-6 and TRBJ2-1; TRBD1 matches at 10 bases. This CDR3 comprises 15 residues. Germline V CDR1 and CDR2: SGHDT, YYEEEE. V trimming: 4 bases; J trimming: 6 bases; junction bases outside the gene matches: 7. The CDR3 reads CASSHAGTGANEQFF. The CDR3 nucleotides are TGTGCCAGCAGCCACGCCGGGACAGGGGCCAATGAGCAGTTCTTC.

The chain couples TRBV7-9 to TRBJ2-3; possible D gene TRBD2, 6 bases. The germline gives CDR1 SEHNR, CDR2 FQNEAQ (reference sequence). The CDR3 contains 16 residues. The V and J ends lost 1 base and 2 bases respectively, with 13 bases between them. CDR3 sequence reads: CASSLGGGGITDTQYF. The CDR3 DNA reads as TGTGCCAGCAGCTTAGGGGGTGGCGGGATCACAGATACGCAGTATTTT.

This clone appeared once. The rearrangement links TRBV7-9 to TRBJ2-5; 9 bases are a match to TRBD1. The germline V gene has CDR1 SEHNR and CDR2 FQNEAQ (reference sequence). This CDR3 comprises 15 residues. After removal of 5 bases from V and 4 bases from J, the junction contained 8 bases not matched to a gene. The CDR3 DNA sequence: TGTGCCAGCAGCCCCGCGGACAGGGGAGGAGAGACCCAGTACTTC. It is translated as CASSPADRGGETQYF. Filled out from reference TRBV7-9 and TRBJ2-5, the complete variable domain reads DTGVSQNPRHKITKRGQNVTFRCDPISEHNRLYWYRQTLGQGPEFLTYFQNEAQLEKSRLLSDRFSAERPKGSFSTLEIQRTEQGDSAMYLCASSPADRGGETQYFGPGTRLLVL.

In DNA, the CDR3 is TGTGCCAGCAAGGGCAGGGACAATGAGCAGTTCTTC. It is translated as CASKGRDNEQFF. The J gene is TRBJ2-1, the V gene TRBV2; possibly TRBD1 for D (5 bases). The CDR3 is made up of 12 amino acids. CDR1 SNHLY and CDR2 FYNNEI come from the germline V gene. Deletions cut 7 bases from V and 5 bases from J, with 9 bases between.

The rearrangement joins TRBV7-9 to TRBJ2-3; 9 positions match TRBD2. CDR1 is SEHNR, CDR2 FQNEAQ, per germline (reference sequence). The CDR3 sequence is 16 residues long. V was clipped by 3 bases and J by 0 bases; unmatched bases: 4. CDR3 sequence reads: CASSLKTSGSTDTQYF. In DNA form, the CDR3 reads TGTGCCAGCAGCTTGAAGACTAGCGGAAGCACAGATACGCAGTATTTT.

In DNA, the CDR3 is TGTGCCAGCACCCCGTGGCCTGGAAACACCATATATTTT. It encodes CASTPWPGNTIYF. The rearrangement links TRBV7-9 to TRBJ1-3, with D unresolved. V lost 7 bases and J lost 2, with 9 bases in between. The germline V gene has CDR1 SEHNR and CDR2 FQNEAQ (reference sequence). The CDR3 totals 13 residues.

In this sample, this clone turned up a few times. The chain couples TRBV19 to TRBJ1-4, with 8 bases aligning to TRBD1. The CDR3 length is 13 residues. V lost 10 bases, J lost 4 bases, and 5 bases stayed unmatched. In germline, CDR1 is LNHDA, CDR2 SQIVND (reference sequence). The CDR3 region is CATKTGVNEKLFF. The CDR3 bases are TGTGCCACCAAGACAGGGGTTAATGAAAAACTGTTTTTT. The whole variable domain, filled in from reference TRBV19 and TRBJ1-4, reads DGGITQSPKYLFRKEGQNVTLSCEQNLNHDAMYWYRQDPGQGLRLIYYSQIVNDFQKGDIAEGYSVSREKKESFPLTVTSAQKNPTAFYLCATKTGVNEKLFFGSGTQLSVL.

The chain uses TRBV5-1 and TRBJ2-3, with TRBD2 matching 9 bases. V shed 4 bases, J shed 4 bases, and the junction held 10 bases outside the gene matches. Germline-derived CDR1 and CDR2 are SGHRS and YFSETQ. This CDR3 is 16 amino acids long. The chain's CDR3 is CASSRGWREGADTQYF. The CDR3 DNA sequence: TGCGCCAGCAGCCGGGGGTGGCGGGAGGGCGCAGATACGCAGTATTTT.

This chain links TRBV5-1 with TRBJ1-3; 8 positions agree with TRBD1. V lost 4 bases to trimming and J lost 5 bases; unmatched junction nucleotides: 8. The length of the CDR3 is 15 residues. The germline V gene has CDR1 SGHRS and CDR2 YFSETQ. The CDR3 DNA reads TGCGCCAGCAGCCCGACAGGGGTAGAGAGAAACACCATATATTTT. Translation gives CASSPTGVERNTIYF.

This clone has just one count. This chain connects TRBV5-1 to TRBJ2-3; 12 bases are a match to TRBD2. There are 15 residues in the CDR3. V lost 4 bases and J lost 5; bases outside the gene matches: 5. Germline V CDR1 and CDR2: SGHRS, YFSETQ. The CDR3 sequence: CASSRLAGARDTQYF. The CDR3 bases are TGCGCCAGCAGCAGACTAGCGGGAGCCCGAGATACGCAGTATTTT.